These 25 T cell receptor beta chains were all obtained from the same sample, sequenced in a study of cytomegalovirus exposure and HLA in healthy donors. The PCR contained 60 Vbeta and 13 Jbeta primers. Produced via immunoSEQ multiplex PCR; TCRdb's table is partial and in-frame only. Of about 140,000 clones in the sample, approximately 82% were seen once. The sequencing sample was made of PBMCs. Receptors were obtained from a man between 25 and 39 years old in good health and CMV-seropositive.

The rearrangement joins TRBV5-4 to TRBJ2-5; a possible D gene is TRBD1 (7 bases). In germline, CDR1 is SGHNT, CDR2 YYREEE (reference sequence). The ends were cut back, 1 base at V and 5 bases at J, with 15 bases in the middle. The CDR3 is 15 residues long. Here the CDR3 DNA reads TGTGCCAGCAGCTTGAAGGGGGCTAGCGTGGAGACCCAGTACTTC. Translating it yields CASSLKGASVETQYF.

The chain uses TRBV28 and TRBJ2-7; TRBD1 agrees at 10 bases. The CDR3 covers 15 residues. Looked up from germline, CDR1 is MDHEN and CDR2 is SYDVKM. The V gene end was trimmed by 1 base and the J gene end by 3 bases; junction bases not matched to a gene: 3. The DNA for the CDR3 is TGTGCCAGCAGTTTATCCAGGACAGGGGGCTACGAGCAGTACTTC. Amino acid sequence: CASSLSRTGGYEQYF.

This clone was counted once. The V and J genes are TRBV7-7 and TRBJ2-5; 11 nucleotides align to TRBD2. This CDR3 contains 16 residues. Trimming cost V 1 base and J 1 base; bases outside gene matches: 2. Germline V gives CDR1 SSHAT, CDR2 FNYEAQ (reference sequence). CDR3 sequence reads: CASSLGLAGGQETQYF. For the CDR3, the DNA is TGTGCCAGCAGCTTAGGGCTAGCGGGGGGCCAAGAGACCCAGTACTTC.

The rearrangement uses TRBV6-5 and TRBJ1-5; unclear D gene. The CDR3 totals 14 residues. V gave up 6 bases and J gave up 3 bases, with 12 bases separating them. Germline assignment: CDR1 MNHEY and CDR2 SVGAGI. This CDR3 reads CASSPVSLNQPQHF. DNA of the CDR3: TGTGCCAGCAGCCCGGTTTCCCTCAATCAGCCCCAGCATTTT.

To note about this clone: The same CDR3 arises from other DNA sequences in this sample as well. The J gene is TRBJ2-7, the V gene TRBV2; tentative D call: TRBD2 (6 bases). Germline CDR1 and CDR2: SNHLY and FYNNEI. Between the trimmed V and J ends, which lost 3 bases and 4 bases, there was a span of 13 bases. This CDR3 comprises 14 residues. The CDR3 nucleotides are TGTGCCAGCAGTGAGGCGGGACTGACATACGAGCAGTACTTC. Amino acids: CASSEAGLTYEQYF.

As regards this clone: Additional DNA sequences in this sample encode the identical CDR3. V is TRBV28 and J is TRBJ1-2; no firm D call. In germline, CDR1 is MDHEN, CDR2 SYDVKM. The CDR3 loop spans 11 amino acids. V was shortened by 6 bases and J by 1 base, with 3 bases between the two germline ends. For the CDR3, the DNA is TGTGCCAGCAGCAGTAACTATGGCTACACCTTC. This sequence encodes CASSSNYGYTF.

The chain has TRBV9 and TRBJ2-6; 10 bases align to TRBD2. Germline V CDR1 and CDR2: SGDLS, YYNGEE. This CDR3 region has 19 residues. Unmatched junction bases numbered 10, after V lost 0 bases and J lost 4 bases. Written as DNA, the CDR3 is TGTGCCAGCAGCGTAGTATCGAGCGGGGGGGCGGGAGGGGCCAACGTCCTGACTTTC. Protein sequence: CASSVVSSGGAGGANVLTF.

The chain has TRBV7-2 and TRBJ2-1; possibly TRBD2 for D (6 bases). V was cut by 2 bases and J by 7 bases, with 15 bases left in between. CDR1 is SGHTA and CDR2 is FQGNSA in the germline V gene. The CDR3 is 15 amino acids. The CDR3 reads CASSLRGGLDNEQFF. CDR3 bases: TGTGCCAGCAGCTTAAGAGGAGGGCTCGATAATGAGCAGTTCTTC. The full variable domain, completed using reference TRBV7-2 and TRBJ2-1, is GAGVSQSPSNKVTEKGKDVELRCDPISGHTALYWYRQSLGQGLEFLIYFQGNSAPDKSGLPSDRFSAERTGGSVSTLTIQRTQQEDSAVYLCASSLRGGLDNEQFFGPGTRLTVL.

The chain is built from TRBV28 and TRBJ2-7; D is possibly TRBD1 (5 bases). The CDR3 runs 14 residues. V gave up 6 bases and J gave up 2 bases, with 14 bases separating them. Germline V gene data show CDR1 as MDHEN and CDR2 as SYDVKM. The DNA of the CDR3 is TGTGCCAGCAGCTGGGGCGGTAAGACCTACGAGCAGTACTTC. Amino acids: CASSWGGKTYEQYF.

The rearrangement uses TRBV28 and TRBJ1-2, with TRBD1 matching 7 bases. CDR3 length: 18 residues. CDR1 is MDHEN, CDR2 SYDVKM, per germline. With 2 bases clipped from V and 5 bases from J, the junction kept 17 bases outside the gene matches. The CDR3 bases are TGTGCCAGCAGTTTACGAGGGACAGAATCTATAAGTGGGTATGGCTACACCTTC. It codes for CASSLRGTESISGYGYTF.

The chain has TRBV29-1 and TRBJ1-1; no definite D call. The CDR3 has 13 residues. Germline lookup yields CDR1 SQVTM and CDR2 ANQGSEA. With 4 bases removed from V and 0 bases from J, the gap between germline ends came to 9 bases. CDR3 sequence: CSVATRMNTEAFF. The CDR3 nucleotides read TGCAGCGTTGCTACCAGGATGAACACTGAAGCTTTCTTT.

This clone appeared once. V and J are TRBV27 and TRBJ1-1; D remains ambiguous. The germline V and J ends were trimmed by 6 bases and 1 base, with 9 bases remaining between them. The CDR3 contains 13 residues. CDR1 is MNHEY and CDR2 is SMNVEV in the germline V gene (reference sequence). CDR3 DNA sequence: TGTGCCAGCAGCTTACCGGGGAACACTGAAGCTTTCTTT. Translation: CASSLPGNTEAFF.

V usage is TRBV7-6 and J usage is TRBJ2-3, with 10 bases matching TRBD2. With 0 bases clipped from V and 3 bases from J, the junction kept 6 bases outside the gene matches. The V gene's germline CDR1 is SGHVS and CDR2 FNYEAQ. The CDR3 consists of 17 residues. CDR3 in DNA: TGTGCCAGCAGCTTAGCCCAAGCTAGCGGGAGAACAGATACGCAGTATTTT. Its translation is CASSLAQASGRTDTQYF.

This chain links TRBV6-6 with TRBJ1-1; possible D gene TRBD1, 6 bases. The ends were cut back, 0 bases at V and 7 bases at J, with 12 bases in the middle. Germline lookup yields CDR1 MNHNY and CDR2 SVGAGI (reference sequence). The CDR3 sequence is 14 residues long. CDR3 residues: CASSYSAGEIEAFF. The CDR3 DNA reads TGTGCCAGCAGTTACTCGGCAGGGGAAATTGAAGCTTTCTTT.

This rearrangement joins TRBV7-3 to TRBJ2-1; TRBD2 agrees at 14 bases. Trimming took 5 bases from V and 13 from J; bases not matched to a gene: 10. Germline lookup yields CDR1 SGHTA and CDR2 FQGTGA. The CDR3 length is 15 residues. CDR3 protein: CASSPQGTSGSRQFF. CDR3 sequence (DNA): TGTGCCAGCAGCCCCCAGGGGACTAGCGGGAGCCGACAGTTCTTC.

V gene TRBV28 combines with J gene TRBJ2-3; D is perhaps TRBD2 (6 bases). V was trimmed by 6 bases and J by 6 bases, leaving 22 bases between them. The CDR3 has 16 residues. Germline V CDR1 and CDR2: MDHEN, SYDVKM. The CDR3 is CASSEVLLATTDTQYF. CDR3 in DNA: TGTGCCAGCAGCGAAGTCCTCCTAGCGACGACTGATACGCAGTATTTT.

The chain recombines TRBV6-6 with TRBJ2-1, with a possible D match to TRBD2 (7 bases). The CDR3 is 15 amino acids. V was pared by 2 bases and J by 8 bases, with 16 bases between. Per the germline V gene, CDR1 is MNHNY and CDR2 is SVGAGI (reference sequence). The CDR3 coding sequence is TGTGCCAGCAGTTACGAGGGGGGAGGGACTGATGAGCAGTTCTTC. Amino acids: CASSYEGGGTDEQFF.

V gene TRBV28 combines with J gene TRBJ1-2; D call uncertain. The CDR3 consists of 11 residues. Germline V CDR1 and CDR2: MDHEN, SYDVKM. The CDR3 protein is CALNGNYGYTF. The CDR3 DNA reads as TGTGCTTTGAACGGGAACTATGGCTACACCTTC.

In nucleotides, the CDR3 is TGTGCCAGCAGCGCCGGACAGGGAGGGGAAGCTTTCTTT. It encodes CASSAGQGGEAFF. The gene calls are TRBV11-3 and TRBJ1-1, with 8 bases fitting TRBD1. CDR1 and CDR2 (germline): SGHNT, YENEEA. With V trimmed by 5 bases and J by 8 bases, 7 bases remained unmatched. CDR3 size: 13 residues.

The V and J genes are TRBV5-1 and TRBJ2-1; 8 nucleotides line up with TRBD1. V lost 4 bases and J lost 8; bases outside the gene matches: 14. Germline V CDR1 and CDR2: SGHRS, YFSETQ. The CDR3 totals 16 residues. CDR3 DNA sequence: TGCGCCAGCAGCATCAGTGTCACAGGGGGTAGGTATGAGCAGTTCTTC. Translation: CASSISVTGGRYEQFF.

The chain links TRBV28 to TRBJ2-7, with D maybe TRBD1 (6 bases). In germline, CDR1 is MDHEN, CDR2 SYDVKM. Trimming pared 5 bases from V and 6 bases from J, leaving 17 bases between. The CDR3 runs to 14 residues. CDR3: CASSAHQGFGEQYF. As DNA, the CDR3 is TGTGCCAGCAGTGCCCACCAGGGGTTCGGCGAGCAGTACTTC.

V and J are TRBV9 and TRBJ2-5, with 10 nucleotides matching TRBD1. The last part of the DNA fits TRBJ2-7 better; the J call may be wrong. Germline CDR1 is SGDLS and CDR2 is YYNGEE. This CDR3 has 14 residues. The CDR3 DNA follows: TGTGCCAGCAGCGTAACTGGACAGGGGGGCGAGCAGTACTTC. Its protein product is CASSVTGQGGEQYF.

V is TRBV19 and J is TRBJ1-6, with 9 positions matching TRBD1. The CDR3 runs 16 residues. V shed 6 bases and J 8 bases; nucleotides not matched to a gene: 11. CDR1 is LNHDA, CDR2 SQIVND, per germline (reference sequence). The CDR3 DNA sequence: TGTGCCAGTAGGTTACCCACAGGGGGCGGACATTCACCCCTCCACTTT. This codes for CASRLPTGGGHSPLHF.

This chain connects TRBV7-9 to TRBJ1-1, with TRBD1 matching 11 bases. The CDR3 has 14 amino acids. The germline gives CDR1 SEHNR, CDR2 FQNEAQ (reference sequence). Trimming at V came to 5 bases and at J to 5 bases, leaving 4 bases not matched to a gene. The CDR3, as DNA: TGTGCCAGCAGCCCAGGACAGGGGGCGACTGAAGCTTTCTTT. Translation: CASSPGQGATEAFF.

This chain connects TRBV29-1 to TRBJ2-7; TRBD2 is a possible D gene (6 bases). Germline-derived CDR1 and CDR2 are SQVTM and ANQGSEA. Trimming removed 7 bases at V and 3 bases at J, with 13 bases between. This CDR3 is 12 amino acids long. The CDR3 sequence is CSAGGSVYEQYF. The CDR3 DNA reads TGCAGCGCTGGGGGGTCCGTCTACGAGCAGTACTTC.